Sequencing of this T cell receptor beta chain was carried out in a study of OX40 agonist ivuxolimab in advanced cancers. Study-wide background: Patients were treated with intravenous ivuxolimab, dosed at 0.01 to 10 mg/kg and infused every 2 weeks. Findings and limits, study-wide: With doses of 0.1 to 3.0 mg/kg, CD4+ and CD8+ blood T cells had undergone clonal expansion by week 6. Relatively little clonal expansion, among the lowest observed, appeared in partial responders at 0.1-3.0 mg/kg.

A note on this clone: Its target is unknown.

This CDR3 comprises 15 residues. CDR1 and CDR2 from the germline V gene are SGHDT and YYEEEE. The V segment lost 0 bases and the J segment 3 bases; nucleotides outside the gene matches: 6. TCRdb's table, derived via immunoSEQ multiplex PCR, lists solely in-frame clones and lacks some. This sample carries roughly 9,200 clones, approximately 70% of them seen once, and the ten largest clones take 35% to 45%. This clonotype originated in an adult with an advanced solid tumor such as melanoma, head and neck, liver or kidney cancer. V and J are TRBV5-6 and TRBJ2-7; 7 bases are a match to TRBD1. The specimen comprised CD4+ or CD8+ T cells sorted from blood, sampled in a trial of the OX40 agonist ivuxolimab. CDR3 nucleotides: TGTGCCAGCAGCTTGGGCCCAGGGGGTAACTACGAGCAGTACTTC. This sequence encodes CASSLGPGGNYEQYF.